This T cell receptor (beta chain) stems from a study of CD8+CD57+ T cells in acquired aplastic anemia. Germline V lookup: CDR1 ENHRY, CDR2 SYGVKD. The CDR3 is 12 residues long. Deletions cut 3 bases from V and 8 bases from J, with 8 bases between. General study findings and limits: Twenty-nine was the count of CD8+ CDR3 sequences that patients shared with controls.

The sequenced patients had an expansion of CD8+CD57+ cells seen by flow cytometry. As regards this clonotype: No antigen is known for it.

The template for TCR beta VDJ and CDR3 sequence profiling was genomic DNA. TCRdb itself ran the reads through MiXCR, one entry per CDR3 protein. The table shows about 290,000 distinct CDR3 sequences, with about 50% occurring only once. Input material: sorted CD4+, CD8+, or CD8+CD57+ T cells (not recorded which) from PBMCs. The chain couples TRBV10-3 to TRBJ1-5, with a possible D match to TRBD1 (5 bases). This TCR was sampled from a human donor with aplastic anemia. The CDR3 nucleotides are TGTGCCATCAGTGATGGGGGGGAGCCCCAGCATTTT. Protein sequence: CAISDGGEPQHF.